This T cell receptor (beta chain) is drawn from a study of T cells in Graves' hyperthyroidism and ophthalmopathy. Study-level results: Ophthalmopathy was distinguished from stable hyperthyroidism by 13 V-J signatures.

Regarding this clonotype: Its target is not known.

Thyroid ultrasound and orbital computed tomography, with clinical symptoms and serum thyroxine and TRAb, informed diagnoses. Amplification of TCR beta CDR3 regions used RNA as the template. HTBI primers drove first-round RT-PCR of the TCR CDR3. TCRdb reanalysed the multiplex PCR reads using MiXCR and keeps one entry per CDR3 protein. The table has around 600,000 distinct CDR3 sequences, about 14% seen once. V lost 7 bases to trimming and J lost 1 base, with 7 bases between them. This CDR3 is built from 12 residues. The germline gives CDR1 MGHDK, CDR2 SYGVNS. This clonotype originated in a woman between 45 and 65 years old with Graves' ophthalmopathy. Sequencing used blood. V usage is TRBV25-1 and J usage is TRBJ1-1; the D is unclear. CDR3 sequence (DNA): TGTGCCAGCATTGGCCGGAACACTGAAGCTTTCTTT. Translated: CASIGRNTEAFF.